The next 9 T cell receptor beta chains were all read from a single sample in a study of blood T cells in healthy people across ages. PCR was performed a second time for roughly 7 to 12 cycles using a sample-barcoded 5' primer and a J-beta primer mix. Via MiXCR, TCRdb re-called the 5' RACE reads, giving one row per CDR3 protein. The sample lists about a million distinct CDR3 sequences, 35% to 40% seen once, with around 13% in the top ten. Sequencing was performed on blood. The receptors here all came from a man aged 18 to 29 in good health.

The sample holds a few counts of this clonotype. This chain links TRBV13 with TRBJ2-7; 9 bases are shared with TRBD1. CDR3 length: 15 residues. Germline values: CDR1 PRHDT, CDR2 FYEKMQ (reference sequence). Trimming removed 5 bases from V and 2 bases from J; junction bases left unmatched: 7. The CDR3 DNA sequence: TGTGCCAGCAGCCTCAGGGGACAGGGAACCTACGAGCAGTACTTC. This translates into CASSLRGQGTYEQYF.

The chain combines TRBV10-3 with TRBJ2-1; 7 nucleotides line up with TRBD1. CDR1 and CDR2 (germline): ENHRY, SYGVKD. This CDR3 contains 14 residues. V trimming: 10 bases; J trimming: 5 bases; junction bases outside the gene matches: 11. This CDR3 is CATVDRPSDNEQFF. The CDR3 DNA follows: TGTGCCACCGTGGACAGGCCATCGGACAATGAGCAGTTCTTC.

The chain combines TRBV6-5 with TRBJ1-2; 10 bases map to TRBD1. The CDR3 is 15 residues long. With 2 bases clipped from V and 8 bases from J, the junction kept 8 bases outside the gene matches. Germline assignment: CDR1 MNHEY and CDR2 SVGAGI. The CDR3 coding sequence is TGTGCCAGCAGTTACGAGGGACAGGGGAGTAGAGGCTACACCTTC. This codes for CASSYEGQGSRGYTF.

The V call is TRBV28, the J call TRBJ1-2; TRBD1 is a possible D gene (6 bases). The length of the CDR3 is 14 residues. V shed 5 bases and J shed 7 bases, with 17 bases lying between them. Germline lookup yields CDR1 MDHEN and CDR2 SYDVKM. For the CDR3, the DNA is TGTGCCAGCAGTGTATACAGGGATTTGCCTGGCTACACCTTC. This translates into CASSVYRDLPGYTF.

This clonotype was seen only a few times. The rearrangement uses TRBV4-3 and TRBJ1-1; weak D call: TRBD1 (6 bases). CDR3 length equals 14 residues. Germline V lookup: CDR1 LGHNA, CDR2 YSLEER. Trimming left V 0 bases short and J 8 bases short, with 13 bases between. CDR3 in amino acids: CASSQEADRSEAFF. Written as DNA, the CDR3 is TGCGCCAGCAGCCAAGAAGCTGACAGGTCCGAAGCTTTCTTT.

The chain joins TRBV4-3 to TRBJ2-5; maybe TRBD1 (6 bases). Germline V gene sequence: CDR1 LGHNA, CDR2 YSLEER. CDR3 length: 15 amino acids. V was clipped by 4 bases and J by 11 bases, with 23 bases between them. CDR3 DNA sequence: TGCGCCAGCAGCCCTTATTCGGGACAATACAATGAGCAGTACTTC. Protein product: CASSPYSGQYNEQYF.

In its sample, this clonotype was seen many times. The genes are TRBV4-2 and TRBJ2-3, with TRBD2 identical over 7 bases. V trimming: 0 bases; J trimming: 4 bases; junction bases outside the gene matches: 10. This CDR3 contains 17 residues. CDR1 is LGHNA and CDR2 is YNFKEQ in the germline V gene. CDR3 DNA: TGTGCCAGCAGCCAAGACCCCCTAGCGGATCGGGCAGATACGCAGTATTTT. Translation: CASSQDPLADRADTQYF.

The sample holds a few counts of this clonotype. CDR3 nucleotide sequence: TGTGCCAGTAATCAGGACAGGACCCTGAACAGCAATCAGCCCCAGCATTTT. Its translation is CASNQDRTLNSNQPQHF. J is TRBJ1-5 and V is TRBV19, with 7 positions matching TRBD1. CDR3 length equals 17 residues. CDR1 and CDR2 from the germline V gene are LNHDA and SQIVND (reference sequence). J gave up 1 base and V 7 bases, and 13 bases lay outside the gene matches.

V gene TRBV7-9 combines with J gene TRBJ2-1; TRBD2 agrees at 8 bases. The CDR3 is made up of 15 amino acids. CDR1 is SEHNR and CDR2 is FQNEAQ in the germline V gene (reference sequence). V lost 6 bases to trimming and J lost 6 bases; unmatched junction nucleotides: 10. The CDR3: CASSPAGGLSNEQFF. CDR3 coding DNA: TGTGCCAGCAGTCCCGCGGGGGGCCTTTCCAATGAGCAGTTCTTC.